The 32 T cell receptor beta chains below come from one sample, sequenced in a study of PD-1 blockade in classical Hodgkin lymphoma. Profiled with immunoSEQ multiplex PCR; TCRdb holds only in-frame clones, not every one. In the table there are 15,000 to 20,000 clones, around 90% of which are singletons. Specified time point: newly diagnosed, previously untreated cHL patient sample. Sequences were obtained from peripheral blood mononuclear cells (PBMCs). These receptors were obtained from a human donor with classical Hodgkin lymphoma.

Note on this clone: The same CDR3 arises from other DNA sequences in this sample as well. The chain combines TRBV28 with TRBJ2-3, with 9 nucleotides matching TRBD2. CDR3 length: 15 residues. Germline CDR1 and CDR2: MDHEN and SYDVKM. V lost 1 base to trimming and J lost 4 bases; unmatched junction nucleotides: 3. This chain's CDR3 is CASSLYRGRADTQYF. Written as DNA, the CDR3 is TGTGCCAGCAGTTTATACCGCGGGAGGGCAGATACGCAGTATTTT.

This chain links TRBV2 with TRBJ2-2, with 9 nucleotides matching TRBD1. Germline V gene data show CDR1 as SNHLY and CDR2 as FYNNEI. V lost 7 bases and J lost 4; bases outside the gene matches: 7. The CDR3 loop spans 15 amino acids. CDR3 in amino acids: CASTGQGSSTGELFF. The CDR3 DNA follows: TGTGCCAGCACCGGACAGGGGTCGAGCACCGGGGAGCTGTTTTTT. The variable domain in full, completed from reference TRBV2 and TRBJ2-2, reads EPEVTQTPSHQVTQMGQEVILRCVPISNHLYFYWYRQILGQKVEFLVSFYNNEISEKSEIFDDQFSVERPDGSNFTLKIRSTKLEDSAMYFCASTGQGSSTGELFFGEGSRLTVL.

This chain joins TRBV28 and TRBJ2-3, with 8 positions matching TRBD1. This CDR3 spans 13 amino acids. Germline V gene lookup returns CDR1 MDHEN and CDR2 SYDVKM. The trim removed 8 bases at V and 2 bases at J, leaving 3 bases unmatched. CDR3 DNA sequence: TGTGCCAGCTTGGGACAGGACACAGATACGCAGTATTTT. This codes for CASLGQDTDTQYF.

V and J are TRBV7-8 and TRBJ2-7, with 7 bases that match TRBD1. Germline V gives CDR1 SGHVS, CDR2 FQNEAQ. The CDR3 runs 15 residues. The V and J ends lost 3 bases and 2 bases, in that order; junction bases with no gene match: 7. The DNA of the CDR3 is TGTGCCAGCAGCTTGGTCCCGGGACAGACCTACGAGCAGTACTTC. It encodes CASSLVPGQTYEQYF.

CDR3 residues: CAWQYTGNTEAFF. The CDR3 bases are TGTGCCTGGCAATATACGGGGAACACTGAAGCTTTCTTT. The rearrangement uses TRBV30 and TRBJ1-1; D not resolved. Per the germline V gene, CDR1 is GTSNPN and CDR2 is SVGIG (reference sequence). V was cut by 5 bases and J by 1 base, with 11 bases left in between. CDR3 length: 13 amino acids.

The chain has TRBV28 and TRBJ1-5, with D hard to call. The V gene's germline CDR1 is MDHEN and CDR2 SYDVKM. The CDR3 has 14 amino acids. The V end was cut by 7 bases, the J end by 0 bases, with 10 bases between. CDR3 in amino acids: CASKTVYSNQPQHF. The CDR3 coding sequence is TGTGCCAGCAAAACAGTTTATAGCAATCAGCCCCAGCATTTT. The complete variable domain, with remaining parts taken from reference TRBV28 and TRBJ1-5, reads DVKVTQSSRYLVKRTGEKVFLECVQDMDHENMFWYRQDPGLGLRLIYFSYDVKMKEKGDIPEGYSVSREKKERFSLILESASTNQTSMYLCASKTVYSNQPQHFGDGTRLSIL.

V usage is TRBV28 and J usage is TRBJ2-3, with D hard to call. The germline V gene encodes CDR1 MDHEN and CDR2 SYDVKM. CDR3 length equals 15 residues. V shed 1 base and J shed 0 bases, with 8 bases lying between them. This CDR3 reads CASSLYGTSTDTQYF. Written as DNA, the CDR3 is TGTGCCAGCAGTTTATATGGTACTAGCACAGATACGCAGTATTTT.

The chain is built from TRBV7-3 and TRBJ2-1, with 9 bases identical to TRBD1. The CDR3 is 15 residues long. The germline V gene has CDR1 SGHTA and CDR2 FQGTGA. The V gene end was trimmed by 3 bases and the J gene end by 8 bases; junction bases not matched to a gene: 8. The CDR3 protein is CASSFDRGGYYEQFF. The CDR3 DNA sequence: TGTGCCAGCAGCTTCGACAGGGGGGGATACTATGAGCAGTTCTTC. Combining the CDR3 with reference TRBV7-3 and TRBJ2-1 gives the whole variable domain GAGVSQTPSNKVTEKGKYVELRCDPISGHTALYWYRQSLGQGPEFLIYFQGTGAADDSGLPNDRFFAVRPEGSVSTLKIQRTERGDSAVYLCASSFDRGGYYEQFFGPGTRLTVL.

CDR3 bases: TGTGCCAGCACCGGTAGGGGACCTGAGACCCAGTACTTC. It specifies CASTGRGPETQYF. This chain links TRBV7-2 with TRBJ2-5, with D perhaps given as TRBD1 or TRBD2 (5 bases each). V shed 7 bases and J shed 5 bases, with 14 bases lying between them. Germline CDR1 SGHTA, CDR2 FQGNSA. This CDR3 has 13 amino acids.

CDR3: CASSEQRNYEQYF. CDR3 sequence (DNA): TGTGCCAGCAGTGAACAGCGGAACTACGAGCAGTACTTC. The J gene is TRBJ2-7, the V gene TRBV2, with D possibly matching TRBD2 (5 bases). CDR1 and CDR2 (germline): SNHLY, FYNNEI. The CDR3 spans 13 residues. V dropped 2 bases and J dropped 3 bases, with 8 bases sitting between them.

This clone was recorded once. This sequence joins TRBV15 and TRBJ2-7, with D possibly matching TRBD2 (8 bases). V lost 1 base, J lost 3 bases, and 13 bases lay in between. The CDR3 contains 15 residues. Germline V gene data show CDR1 as LNHNV and CDR2 as YYDKDF (reference sequence). CDR3 sequence reads: CATSRAGGGFYEQYF. Here the CDR3 DNA reads TGTGCCACCAGCAGAGCGGGAGGGGGCTTCTACGAGCAGTACTTC.

Here the CDR3 reads CASRRNQPQHF. CDR3 bases: TGTGCCAGCAGGCGGAATCAGCCCCAGCATTTT. The rearrangement links TRBV21-1 to TRBJ1-5. TRBV21-1 is a pseudogene segment. The CDR3 is made up of 11 amino acids.

The chain is built from TRBV5-4 and TRBJ2-1, with 7 bases lining up with TRBD2. The CDR3 spans 17 residues. The J segment lost 3 bases and the V segment lost 4 bases, leaving 13 bases of the junction unmatched. CDR1 is SGHNT and CDR2 is YYREEE in the germline V gene (reference sequence). CDR3 sequence: CASSQRLAPTGYNEQFF. DNA of the CDR3: TGTGCCAGCAGCCAACGACTAGCCCCTACGGGCTACAATGAGCAGTTCTTC.

This sequence joins TRBV28 and TRBJ2-1; TRBD2 aligns across 7 bases. J gave up 0 bases and V 6 bases, and 8 bases lay outside the gene matches. Germline assignment: CDR1 MDHEN and CDR2 SYDVKM. There are 16 residues in the CDR3. The DNA for the CDR3 is TGTGCCAGCAGCGGGCTAGCGGCTAGCTCCTACAATGAGCAGTTCTTC. This sequence encodes CASSGLAASSYNEQFF.

V gene TRBV2 combines with J gene TRBJ2-2; TRBD2 matches at 10 bases. From germline, CDR1 is SNHLY and CDR2 FYNNEI. The junction had 6 bases not matched to a gene; V was cut back by 8 bases and J by 6 bases. This CDR3 region has 14 residues. The CDR3 nucleotides are TGTGCCAGCCTGGCTAGCGGGAGAGCCGGGGAGCTGTTTTTT. It specifies CASLASGRAGELFF. Using reference TRBV2 and TRBJ2-2 for the parts outside the CDR3, the full variable domain is EPEVTQTPSHQVTQMGQEVILRCVPISNHLYFYWYRQILGQKVEFLVSFYNNEISEKSEIFDDQFSVERPDGSNFTLKIRSTKLEDSAMYFCASLASGRAGELFFGEGSRLTVL.

This clone was observed a few times. The chain employs TRBV29-1 and TRBJ2-3, with a weak D call TRBD1 (5 bases). This CDR3 contains 13 residues. Trimming took off 3 bases at V and 3 bases at J, with 10 bases between the two ends. Per germline, CDR1 SQVTM and CDR2 ANQGSEA. CDR3 loop: CSVDISGTDTQYF. The CDR3, as DNA: TGCAGCGTTGATATTTCAGGGACAGATACGCAGTATTTT.

This sequence joins TRBV5-1 and TRBJ2-7, with D tentatively TRBD2 (5 bases). The CDR3 runs 14 residues. V was cut by 0 bases and J by 0 bases, with 7 bases left in between. Germline CDR1 and CDR2: SGHRS and YFSETQ. The CDR3 is CASSLDRDSYEQYF. CDR3 DNA sequence: TGCGCCAGCAGCTTGGATCGGGACTCCTACGAGCAGTACTTC.

The rearrangement joins TRBV5-8 to TRBJ2-1; perhaps TRBD2 as D (5 bases). V dropped 4 bases and J dropped 7 bases, with 18 bases sitting between them. Germline V gene lookup returns CDR1 SGHTS and CDR2 YDEGEE. The CDR3 is 15 residues long. As DNA, the CDR3 is TGTGCCAGCAGCCCCCGGAGGACCGCGGCGAATGAGCAGTTCTTC. Its translation is CASSPRRTAANEQFF.

The chain uses TRBV9 and TRBJ2-5, with D perhaps matching TRBD2 (5 bases). The germline CDR1 and CDR2 sequences are SGDLS and YYNGEE. This CDR3 contains 16 residues. Trimming took 0 bases from V and 2 from J, leaving 14 bases between them. Here the CDR3 DNA reads TGTGCCAGCAGCGTAGGGGCTAGCCCCCCGCAAGAGACCCAGTACTTC. This sequence encodes CASSVGASPPQETQYF.

The chain has TRBV10-3 and TRBJ2-7, with TRBD1 as a possible D gene (6 bases). V was trimmed by 5 bases and J by 3 bases, leaving 8 bases between them. The CDR3 runs to 12 residues. Germline assignment: CDR1 ENHRY and CDR2 SYGVKD. As DNA, the CDR3 is TGTGCCATCAGTCAACAGGGCTACGAGCAGTACTTC. Its protein is CAISQQGYEQYF.

This clone was recorded only once. The V call is TRBV4-1, the J call TRBJ2-7; 7 bases map to TRBD2. This CDR3 contains 16 residues. V lost 0 bases to trimming and J lost 7 bases; unmatched junction nucleotides: 12. Looked up from germline, CDR1 is MGHRA and CDR2 is YSYEKL. CDR3 protein: CASSQDHAGVSGEQYF. In DNA form, the CDR3 reads TGCGCCAGCAGCCAAGATCATGCGGGAGTCTCGGGGGAGCAGTACTTC.

The rearrangement joins TRBV5-1 to TRBJ1-5; D uncertain. This CDR3 region has 14 residues. Trimming took off 2 bases at V and 4 bases at J, with 10 bases between the two ends. The germline V gene has CDR1 SGHRS and CDR2 YFSETQ. The CDR3 loop reads CASSFDGENQPQHF. CDR3 DNA sequence: TGCGCCAGCAGCTTCGATGGGGAGAATCAGCCCCAGCATTTT.

This clone came up once. The genes are TRBV5-4 and TRBJ2-2; D gene ambiguous. Trimming left V 4 bases short and J 6 bases short, with 13 bases between. Germline assignment: CDR1 SGHNT and CDR2 YYREEE (reference sequence). This CDR3 spans 14 amino acids. The CDR3 is CASSAGPRAGELFF. The CDR3 nucleotides are TGTGCCAGCAGCGCCGGTCCCAGAGCCGGGGAGCTGTTTTTT.

V usage is TRBV7-8 and J usage is TRBJ1-5, with 10 bases that match TRBD1. Germline trimming cut 5 bases from V and 4 bases from J; bases unmatched to any gene: 5. The germline V gene encodes CDR1 SGHVS and CDR2 FQNEAQ. CDR3 length equals 15 residues. The CDR3 loop is CASSRDRGRNQPQHF. CDR3 nucleotides: TGTGCCAGCAGCCGGGACAGGGGAAGGAATCAGCCCCAGCATTTT.

The table lists this clone with a few counts. The chain links TRBV6-1 to TRBJ2-5; D might be TRBD1 (5 bases). Germline loops: CDR1 MNHNS, CDR2 SASEGT. CDR3 length equals 15 residues. The V and J ends lost 2 bases and 6 bases respectively, with 16 bases between them. CDR3 region: CASSELFLTVKTQYF. CDR3 nucleotides: TGTGCCAGCAGTGAACTGTTTTTGACAGTGAAGACCCAGTACTTC.

The chain uses TRBV30 and TRBJ1-6, with TRBD1 as a possible D gene (5 bases). Germline-derived CDR1 and CDR2 are GTSNPN and SVGIG (reference sequence). V shed 1 base and J shed 6 bases, with 10 bases lying between them. The CDR3 length is 14 residues. CDR3 loop: CAWSGPGTNSPLHF. CDR3 coding DNA: TGTGCCTGGAGTGGACCGGGGACTAATTCACCCCTCCACTTT.

A note on this clone: Being one base from a much bigger clone, this may be a read error. The rearrangement joins TRBV28 to TRBJ2-7; D is unclear. Trimming took 5 bases from V and 1 from J, leaving 3 bases between them. This CDR3 is built from 11 residues. Germline loops: CDR1 MDHEN, CDR2 SYDVKM. Here the CDR3 reads CASSTSYEQYF. The CDR3 DNA follows: TGTGCCAGCAGTACTTCCTACGAGCAGTACTTC.

This chain uses TRBV6-5 with TRBJ2-1; a possible D gene is TRBD1 (5 bases). V lost 2 bases and J lost 0, with 8 bases in between. CDR1 and CDR2 (germline): MNHEY, SVGAGI. CDR3 length: 15 amino acids. The CDR3 reads CASSYNRYSYNEQFF. CDR3 DNA: TGTGCCAGCAGTTACAACAGGTACTCCTACAATGAGCAGTTCTTC.

This chain joins TRBV7-2 and TRBJ2-1; no clear D gene. The CDR3 runs 16 residues. V was trimmed by 2 bases and J by 10 bases, leaving 21 bases between them. Germline CDR1 reads SGHTA; CDR2 reads FQGNSA. In DNA, the CDR3 is TGTGCCAGCAGCTTAACCTCCGTCCTAAGGGTAGGCGAGCAGTTCTTC. The encoded protein is CASSLTSVLRVGEQFF.

This sequence joins TRBV7-2 and TRBJ1-3; D might be TRBD1 (6 bases). The germline V and J ends were trimmed by 5 bases and 0 bases, with 20 bases remaining between them. Germline V gene sequence: CDR1 SGHTA, CDR2 FQGNSA. The CDR3 spans 18 residues. CDR3 protein: CASSPWTLDRSSGNTIYF. The CDR3 DNA is TGTGCCAGCAGCCCCTGGACCCTAGACAGGAGCTCTGGAAACACCATATATTTT.

Here the CDR3 DNA reads TGTGCCAGCACCGCGACTAGCGGGAGGGCAACCGGGGAGCTGTTTTTT. Translation: CASTATSGRATGELFF. The chain joins TRBV21-1 to TRBJ2-2; TRBD2 is the table's D call, not checked against the DNA. TRBV21-1 corresponds to a pseudogene. This CDR3 has 16 residues.

The chain joins TRBV7-2 to TRBJ1-2; D perhaps matches TRBD1 (6 bases). The CDR3 has 15 residues. CDR1 is SGHTA and CDR2 is FQGNSA in the germline V gene. Between the trimmed V and J ends, which lost 5 bases and 3 bases, there was a span of 16 bases. CDR3 DNA: TGTGCCAGCAGCCCGGGTCCGGGGGGCTACTATGGCTACACCTTC. Protein product: CASSPGPGGYYGYTF.